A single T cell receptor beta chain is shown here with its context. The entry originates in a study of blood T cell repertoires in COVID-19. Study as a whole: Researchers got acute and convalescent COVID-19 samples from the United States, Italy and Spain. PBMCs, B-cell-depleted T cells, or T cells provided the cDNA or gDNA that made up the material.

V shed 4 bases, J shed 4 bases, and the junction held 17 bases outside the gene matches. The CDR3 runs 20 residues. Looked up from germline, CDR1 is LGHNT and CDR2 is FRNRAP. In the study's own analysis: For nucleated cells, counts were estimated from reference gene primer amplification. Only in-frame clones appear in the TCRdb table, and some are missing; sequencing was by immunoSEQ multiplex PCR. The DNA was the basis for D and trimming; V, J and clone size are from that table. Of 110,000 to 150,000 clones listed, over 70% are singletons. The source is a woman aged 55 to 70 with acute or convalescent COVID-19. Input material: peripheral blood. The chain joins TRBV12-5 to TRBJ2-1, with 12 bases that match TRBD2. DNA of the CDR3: TGTGCTAGTGGTTCCGACACGACTCCGGTAGGACTAGCGGGATACAATGAGCAGTTCTTC. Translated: CASGSDTTPVGLAGYNEQFF.